This T cell receptor beta chain was profiled in a study of T cell responses to AZD1222 COVID-19 vaccine. Findings and caveats of the study: Two doses of AZD1222 preceded a rise in Spike-specific TCR breadth and depth. White British people made up most donors, females outnumbered males, and clonal diversity was possibly underestimated.

This clone occurred once. Its antigen is not identified. The repertoire was sequenced with immunoSEQ multiplex PCR; TCRdb's copy has only in-frame clones and lacks some. The data show 77,000 or so clones, with more than 80% seen just once and around 29% held by the top ten. CDR1 is MGHRA and CDR2 is YSYEKL in the germline V gene. This CDR3 has 15 residues. The V and J ends lost 0 bases and 8 bases, in that order; junction bases with no gene match: 5. Sequences were derived from peripheral blood, sampled on day 0 of AZD1222 vaccination. The V gene is TRBV4-1, the J gene TRBJ2-1; 9 bases are a match to TRBD1. The sequence was collected from an adult in good health. The CDR3 DNA reads TGCGCCAGCAGCCAAGATGAGGGACAGGGTGATGAGCAGTTCTTC. It is translated as CASSQDEGQGDEQFF.